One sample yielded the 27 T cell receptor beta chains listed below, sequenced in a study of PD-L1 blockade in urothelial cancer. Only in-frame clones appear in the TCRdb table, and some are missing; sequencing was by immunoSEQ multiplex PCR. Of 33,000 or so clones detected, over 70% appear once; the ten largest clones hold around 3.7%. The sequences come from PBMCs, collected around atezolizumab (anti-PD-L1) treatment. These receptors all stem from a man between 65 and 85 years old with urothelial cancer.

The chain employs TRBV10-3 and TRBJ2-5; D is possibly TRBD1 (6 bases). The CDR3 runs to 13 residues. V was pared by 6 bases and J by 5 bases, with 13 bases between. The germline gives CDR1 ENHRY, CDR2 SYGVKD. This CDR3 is CAISLTGWETQYF. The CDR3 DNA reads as TGTGCCATCAGCTTGACAGGTTGGGAGACCCAGTACTTC.

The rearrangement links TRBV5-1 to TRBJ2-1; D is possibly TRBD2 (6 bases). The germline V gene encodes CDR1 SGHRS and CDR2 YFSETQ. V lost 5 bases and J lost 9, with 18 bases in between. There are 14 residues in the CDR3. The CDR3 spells CASSLWGSGGEQFF. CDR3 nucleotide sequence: TGCGCCAGCAGTCTTTGGGGTAGCGGAGGTGAGCAGTTCTTC.

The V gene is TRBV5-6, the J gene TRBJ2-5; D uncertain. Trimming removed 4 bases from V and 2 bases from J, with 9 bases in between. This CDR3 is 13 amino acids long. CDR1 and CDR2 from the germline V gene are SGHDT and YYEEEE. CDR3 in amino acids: CASSLGRQETQYF. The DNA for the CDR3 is TGTGCCAGCAGCCTGGGCAGGCAAGAGACCCAGTACTTC.

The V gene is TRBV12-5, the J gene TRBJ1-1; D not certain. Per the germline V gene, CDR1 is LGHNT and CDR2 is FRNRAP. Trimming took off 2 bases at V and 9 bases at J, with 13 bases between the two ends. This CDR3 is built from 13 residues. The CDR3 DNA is TGTGCTAGTGGTTTGCAGGCGACGGGAAAAGCTTTCTTT. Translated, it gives CASGLQATGKAFF.

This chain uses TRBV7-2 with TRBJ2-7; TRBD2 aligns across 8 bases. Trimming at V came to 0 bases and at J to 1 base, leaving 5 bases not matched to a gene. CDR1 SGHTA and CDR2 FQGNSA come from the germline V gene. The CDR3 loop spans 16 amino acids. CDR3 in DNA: TGTGCCAGCAGCTTAGCGGGTACTAGCGGTTCCTACGAGCAGTACTTC. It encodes CASSLAGTSGSYEQYF.

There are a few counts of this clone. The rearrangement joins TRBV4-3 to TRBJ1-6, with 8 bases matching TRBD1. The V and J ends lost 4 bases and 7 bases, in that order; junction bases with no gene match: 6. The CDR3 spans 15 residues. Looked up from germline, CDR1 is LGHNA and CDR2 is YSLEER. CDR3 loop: CASSRKQGGNSPLHF. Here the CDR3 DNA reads TGCGCCAGCAGCCGGAAACAGGGGGGCAATTCACCCCTCCACTTT.

CDR3 loop: CASGPDGGGAAGNTIYF. DNA of the CDR3: TGTGCCAGCGGTCCTGATGGAGGGGGCGCGGCTGGAAACACCATATATTTT. The genes are TRBV7-9 and TRBJ1-3, with 7 bases matching TRBD1. Germline CDR1 is SEHNR and CDR2 is FQNEAQ (reference sequence). The ends lost 8 bases at V and 2 bases at J; junction bases unmatched: 15. The CDR3 covers 17 residues.

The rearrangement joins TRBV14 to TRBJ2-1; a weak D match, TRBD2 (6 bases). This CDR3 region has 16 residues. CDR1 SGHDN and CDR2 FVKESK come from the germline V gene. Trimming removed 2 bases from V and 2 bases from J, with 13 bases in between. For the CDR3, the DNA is TGTGCCAGCAGCCAACTCGGGACTCTCACCTACAATGAGCAGTTCTTC. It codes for CASSQLGTLTYNEQFF.

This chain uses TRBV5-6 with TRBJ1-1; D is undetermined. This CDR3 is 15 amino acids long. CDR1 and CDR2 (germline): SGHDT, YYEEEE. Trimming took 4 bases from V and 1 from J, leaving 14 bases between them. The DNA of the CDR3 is TGTGCCAGCAGCACCCTCCTGGCGGGGAACACTGAAGCTTTCTTT. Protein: CASSTLLAGNTEAFF. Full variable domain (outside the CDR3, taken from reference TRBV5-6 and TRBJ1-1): DAGVTQSPTHLIKTRGQQVTLRCSPKSGHDTVSWYQQALGQGPQFIFQYYEEEERQRGNFPDRFSGHQFPNYSSELNVNALLLGDSALYLCASSTLLAGNTEAFFGQGTRLTVV.

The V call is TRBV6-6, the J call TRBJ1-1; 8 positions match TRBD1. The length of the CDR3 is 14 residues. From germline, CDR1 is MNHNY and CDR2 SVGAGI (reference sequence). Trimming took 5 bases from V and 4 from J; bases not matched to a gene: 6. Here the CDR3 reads CASSLQGAATEAFF. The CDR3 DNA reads TGTGCCAGCAGTCTTCAGGGGGCGGCCACTGAAGCTTTCTTT.

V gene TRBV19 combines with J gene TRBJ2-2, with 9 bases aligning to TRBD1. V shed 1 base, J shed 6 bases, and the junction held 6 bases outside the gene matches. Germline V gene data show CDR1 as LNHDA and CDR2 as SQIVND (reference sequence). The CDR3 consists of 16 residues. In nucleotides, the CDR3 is TGTGCCAGTAGTATAGCTGGGACAGGGCACTCCGGGGAGCTGTTTTTT. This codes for CASSIAGTGHSGELFF. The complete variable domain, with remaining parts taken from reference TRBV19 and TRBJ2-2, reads DGGITQSPKYLFRKEGQNVTLSCEQNLNHDAMYWYRQDPGQGLRLIYYSQIVNDFQKGDIAEGYSVSREKKESFPLTVTSAQKNPTAFYLCASSIAGTGHSGELFFGEGSRLTVL.

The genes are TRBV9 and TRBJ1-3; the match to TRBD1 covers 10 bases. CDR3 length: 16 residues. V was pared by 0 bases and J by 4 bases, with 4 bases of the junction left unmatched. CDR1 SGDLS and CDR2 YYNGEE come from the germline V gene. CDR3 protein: CASSVGGQGFGNTIYF. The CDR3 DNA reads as TGTGCCAGCAGCGTAGGGGGACAGGGGTTCGGAAACACCATATATTTT.

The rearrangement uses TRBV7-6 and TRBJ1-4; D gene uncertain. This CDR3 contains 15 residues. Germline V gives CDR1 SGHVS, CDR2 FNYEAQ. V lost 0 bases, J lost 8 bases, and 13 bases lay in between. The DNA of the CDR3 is TGTGCCAGCAGCTTAGCTTGGGGTCCGGGGGAAAAACTGTTTTTT. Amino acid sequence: CASSLAWGPGEKLFF.

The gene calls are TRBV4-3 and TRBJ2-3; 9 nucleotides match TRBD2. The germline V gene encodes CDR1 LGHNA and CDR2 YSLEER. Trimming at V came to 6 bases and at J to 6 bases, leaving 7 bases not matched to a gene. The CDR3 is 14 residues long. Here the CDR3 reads CASSPGLATDTQYF. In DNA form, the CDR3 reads TGCGCCAGCAGTCCGGGACTAGCAACCGATACGCAGTATTTT.

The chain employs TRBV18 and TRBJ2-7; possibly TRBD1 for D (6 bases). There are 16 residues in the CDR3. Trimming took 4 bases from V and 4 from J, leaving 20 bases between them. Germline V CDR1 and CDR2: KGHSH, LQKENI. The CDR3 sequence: CASSLQGRGSAYEQYF. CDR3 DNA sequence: TGTGCCAGCTCACTGCAGGGCAGGGGTTCTGCATACGAGCAGTACTTC.

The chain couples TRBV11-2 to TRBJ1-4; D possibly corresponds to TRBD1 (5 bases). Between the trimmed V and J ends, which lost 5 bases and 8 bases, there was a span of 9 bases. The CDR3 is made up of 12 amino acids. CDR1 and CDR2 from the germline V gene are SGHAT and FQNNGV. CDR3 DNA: TGTGCCAGCAGCCCGGGGGGGGAAAAACTGTTTTTT. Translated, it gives CASSPGGEKLFF.

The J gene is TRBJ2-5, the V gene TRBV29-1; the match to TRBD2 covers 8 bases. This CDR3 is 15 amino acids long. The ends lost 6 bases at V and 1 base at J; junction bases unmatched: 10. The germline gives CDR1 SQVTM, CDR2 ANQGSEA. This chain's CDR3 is CSVLPTSGIQETQYF. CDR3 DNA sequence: TGCAGCGTCCTCCCCACTAGCGGAATCCAAGAGACCCAGTACTTC.

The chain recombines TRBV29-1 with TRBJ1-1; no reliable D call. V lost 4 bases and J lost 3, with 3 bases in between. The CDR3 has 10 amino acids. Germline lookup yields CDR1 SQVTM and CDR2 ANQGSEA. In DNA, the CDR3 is TGCAGCGTTGCGGACACTGAAGCTTTCTTT. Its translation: CSVADTEAFF.

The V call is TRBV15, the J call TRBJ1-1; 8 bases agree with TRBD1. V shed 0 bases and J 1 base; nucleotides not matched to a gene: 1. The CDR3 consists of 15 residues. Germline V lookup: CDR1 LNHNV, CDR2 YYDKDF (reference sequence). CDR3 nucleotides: TGTGCCACCAGCAGAGATGGGACAGGGAACACTGAAGCTTTCTTT. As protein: CATSRDGTGNTEAFF. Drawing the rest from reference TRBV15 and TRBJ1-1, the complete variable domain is DAMVIQNPRYQVTQFGKPVTLSCSQTLNHNVMYWYQQKSSQAPKLLFHYYDKDFNNEADTPDNFQSRRPNTSFCFLDIRSPGLGDTAMYLCATSRDGTGNTEAFFGQGTRLTVV.

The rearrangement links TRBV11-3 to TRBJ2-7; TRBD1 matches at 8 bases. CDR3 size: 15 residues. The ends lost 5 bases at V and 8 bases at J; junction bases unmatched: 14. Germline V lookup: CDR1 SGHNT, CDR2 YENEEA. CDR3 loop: CASSPTGDPYDKQYF. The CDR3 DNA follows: TGTGCCAGCAGCCCGACAGGGGACCCATATGACAAGCAGTACTTC. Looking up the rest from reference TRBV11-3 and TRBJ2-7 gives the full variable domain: EAGVVQSPRYKIIEKKQPVAFWCNPISGHNTLYWYLQNLGQGPELLIRYENEEAVDDSQLPKDRFSAERLKGVDSTLKIQPAELGDSAVYLCASSPTGDPYDKQYFGPGTRLTVT.

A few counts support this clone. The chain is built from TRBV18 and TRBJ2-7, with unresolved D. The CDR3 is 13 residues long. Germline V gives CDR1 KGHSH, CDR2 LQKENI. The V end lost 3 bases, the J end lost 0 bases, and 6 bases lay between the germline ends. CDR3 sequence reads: CASSPFSSYEQYF. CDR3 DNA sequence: TGTGCCAGCTCACCGTTCAGCTCCTACGAGCAGTACTTC.

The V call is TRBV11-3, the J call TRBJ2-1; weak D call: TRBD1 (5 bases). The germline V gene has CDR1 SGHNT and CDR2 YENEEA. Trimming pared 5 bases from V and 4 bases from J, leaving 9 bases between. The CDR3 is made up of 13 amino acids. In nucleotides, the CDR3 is TGTGCCAGCAGCGGACACGGGTACAATGAGCAGTTCTTC. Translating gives CASSGHGYNEQFF.

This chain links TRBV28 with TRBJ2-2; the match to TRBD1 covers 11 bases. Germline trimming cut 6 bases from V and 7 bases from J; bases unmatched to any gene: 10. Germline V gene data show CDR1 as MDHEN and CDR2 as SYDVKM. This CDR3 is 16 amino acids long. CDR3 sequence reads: CASRDGDRGFDGELFF. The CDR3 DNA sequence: TGTGCCAGCAGGGATGGGGACAGGGGGTTCGACGGGGAGCTGTTTTTT.

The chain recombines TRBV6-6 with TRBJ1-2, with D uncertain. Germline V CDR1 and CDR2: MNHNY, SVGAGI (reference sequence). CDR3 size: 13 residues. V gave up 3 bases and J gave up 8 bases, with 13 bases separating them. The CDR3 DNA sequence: TGTGCCAGCAGTTATTCATCGCTGGAGGGCTACACCTTC. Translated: CASSYSSLEGYTF.

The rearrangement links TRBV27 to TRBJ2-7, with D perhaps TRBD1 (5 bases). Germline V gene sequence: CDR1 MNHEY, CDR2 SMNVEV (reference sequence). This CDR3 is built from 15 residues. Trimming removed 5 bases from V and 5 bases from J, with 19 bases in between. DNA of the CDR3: TGTGCCAGCAGTCTACCGACGGCGCAGGGCCACGAGCAGTACTTC. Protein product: CASSLPTAQGHEQYF.

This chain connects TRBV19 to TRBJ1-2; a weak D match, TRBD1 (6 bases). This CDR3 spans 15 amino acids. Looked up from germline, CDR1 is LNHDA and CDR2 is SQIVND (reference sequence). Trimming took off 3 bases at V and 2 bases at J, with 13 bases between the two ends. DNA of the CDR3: TGTGCCAGTAGTATTGAGGGGGTACCCAACTATGGCTACACCTTC. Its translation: CASSIEGVPNYGYTF. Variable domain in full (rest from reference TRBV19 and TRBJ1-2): DGGITQSPKYLFRKEGQNVTLSCEQNLNHDAMYWYRQDPGQGLRLIYYSQIVNDFQKGDIAEGYSVSREKKESFPLTVTSAQKNPTAFYLCASSIEGVPNYGYTFGSGTRLTVV.

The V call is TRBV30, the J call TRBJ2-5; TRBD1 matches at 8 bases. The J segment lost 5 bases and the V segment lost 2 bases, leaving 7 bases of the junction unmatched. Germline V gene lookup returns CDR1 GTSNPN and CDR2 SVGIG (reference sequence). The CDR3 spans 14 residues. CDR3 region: CAWSLRTGTETQYF. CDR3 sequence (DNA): TGTGCCTGGAGTCTTCGGACAGGGACCGAGACCCAGTACTTC. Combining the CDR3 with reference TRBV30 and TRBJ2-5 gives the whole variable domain SQTIHQWPATLVQPVGSPLSLECTVEGTSNPNLYWYRQAAGRGLQLLFYSVGIGQISSEVPQNLSASRPQDRQFILSSKKLLLSDSGFYLCAWSLRTGTETQYFGPGTRLLVL.